The 32 T cell receptor beta chains below come from one sample, sequenced in a study of cytomegalovirus exposure and HLA in healthy donors. 13 Jbeta primers and 60 Vbeta primers were used for the PCR. Assay: immunoSEQ multiplex PCR; the TCRdb copy retains only in-frame clones and omits some. The repertoire table contains 130,000 to 150,000 clones. Sequenced material: PBMCs. These receptor sequences come from a woman in her fifties or sixties in good health and CMV-seronegative.

This chain joins TRBV6-1 and TRBJ2-7; D ambiguous. The germline CDR1 and CDR2 sequences are MNHNS and SASEGT. V shed 6 bases and J shed 3 bases, with 6 bases lying between them. The CDR3 contains 11 residues. The CDR3 sequence: CASRIIYEQYF. CDR3 in DNA: TGTGCCAGCAGAATAATCTACGAGCAGTACTTC.

The genes are TRBV7-9 and TRBJ1-1; possible D gene TRBD1, 6 bases. This CDR3 has 14 residues. Germline CDR1 SEHNR, CDR2 FQNEAQ (reference sequence). The V and J ends lost 2 bases and 1 base respectively, with 8 bases between them. CDR3 sequence reads: CASSLRQANTEAFF. DNA for the CDR3: TGTGCCAGCAGCTTAAGACAGGCGAACACTGAAGCTTTCTTT. Complete variable domain (other parts from reference TRBV7-9 and TRBJ1-1): DTGVSQNPRHKITKRGQNVTFRCDPISEHNRLYWYRQTLGQGPEFLTYFQNEAQLEKSRLLSDRFSAERPKGSFSTLEIQRTEQGDSAMYLCASSLRQANTEAFFGQGTRLTVV.

The V and J genes are TRBV28 and TRBJ1-5; 8 bases match TRBD1. The CDR3 covers 15 residues. V gave up 3 bases and J gave up 10 bases; unmatched junction bases: 11. Germline V CDR1 and CDR2: MDHEN, SYDVKM. In DNA, the CDR3 is TGTGCCAGCAGTTTTCCTGGGACAGGCGATTATCCCCAGCATTTT. Its translation is CASSFPGTGDYPQHF.

The CDR3 is CASSRGQGAKGEKLFF. The DNA for the CDR3 is TGCGCCAGCAGCCGGGGACAGGGGGCGAAAGGTGAAAAACTGTTTTTT. The chain combines TRBV5-1 with TRBJ1-4; TRBD1 aligns across 12 bases. There are 16 residues in the CDR3. CDR1 SGHRS and CDR2 YFSETQ come from the germline V gene. After removal of 4 bases from V and 7 bases from J, the junction contained 8 bases not matched to a gene.

The chain is built from TRBV10-3 and TRBJ1-1, with 8 bases lining up with TRBD1. CDR1 ENHRY and CDR2 SYGVKD come from the germline V gene. CDR3 size: 13 residues. Germline trimming cut 7 bases from V and 10 bases from J; bases unmatched to any gene: 11. CDR3 DNA: TGTGCCATCACATTCGACAGGGGCGAGGCAGCTTTCTTT. It yields the protein CAITFDRGEAAFF.

The chain combines TRBV7-9 with TRBJ1-1; D remains unclear. The germline gives CDR1 SEHNR, CDR2 FQNEAQ (reference sequence). The CDR3 runs 13 residues. The germline V and J ends were trimmed by 1 base and 4 bases, with 7 bases remaining between them. In DNA, the CDR3 is TGTGCCAGCAGCTTAGTCGGGTCCACTGAAGCTTTCTTT. Protein: CASSLVGSTEAFF.

The V and J genes are TRBV15 and TRBJ2-7, with 10 bases identical to TRBD1. The V and J ends lost 8 bases and 1 base, in that order; junction bases with no gene match: 8. The CDR3 spans 15 residues. Germline V gene sequence: CDR1 LNHNV, CDR2 YYDKDF (reference sequence). CDR3 loop: CATHSSGQGSYEQYF. Written as DNA, the CDR3 is TGTGCCACCCATTCCTCGGGACAGGGGTCCTACGAGCAGTACTTC.

The chain joins TRBV5-1 to TRBJ2-5; TRBD2 matches at 7 bases. J lost 3 bases, V lost 2 bases, and 7 bases had no gene match. The CDR3 extends over 15 amino acids. Germline values: CDR1 SGHRS, CDR2 YFSETQ. CDR3 in amino acids: CASSFSGTNEETQYF. Written as DNA, the CDR3 is TGCGCCAGCAGCTTCTCCGGGACTAACGAAGAGACCCAGTACTTC.

The chain combines TRBV15 with TRBJ1-2, with D uncertain. Trimming left V 0 bases short and J 2 bases short, with 7 bases between. The CDR3 consists of 14 residues. Per the germline V gene, CDR1 is LNHNV and CDR2 is YYDKDF (reference sequence). The CDR3 region has the DNA TGTGCCACCAGCAGAGATCGACAAAACTATGGCTACACCTTC. Its protein is CATSRDRQNYGYTF.

This rearrangement joins TRBV7-8 to TRBJ2-1; 7 bases fit TRBD1. The J segment lost 4 bases and the V segment lost 6 bases, leaving 6 bases of the junction unmatched. The CDR3 consists of 14 residues. Germline lookup yields CDR1 SGHVS and CDR2 FQNEAQ. The CDR3 region is CASRSGRGYNEQFF. The CDR3 nucleotides are TGTGCCAGCAGGTCCGGCAGGGGGTACAATGAGCAGTTCTTC.

The chain employs TRBV6-5 and TRBJ1-1; D is perhaps TRBD1 (6 bases). V dropped 5 bases and J dropped 0 bases, with 10 bases sitting between them. Looked up from germline, CDR1 is MNHEY and CDR2 is SVGAGI. This CDR3 comprises 14 residues. CDR3 residues: CASSRQAMNTEAFF. The CDR3 DNA sequence: TGTGCCAGCAGTCGACAGGCCATGAACACTGAAGCTTTCTTT.

The gene calls are TRBV2 and TRBJ2-2; perhaps TRBD1 as D (5 bases). Per the germline V gene, CDR1 is SNHLY and CDR2 is FYNNEI. The V and J ends lost 11 bases and 9 bases respectively, with 10 bases between them. This CDR3 has 10 residues. The CDR3 is CAVWGRELFF. CDR3 DNA: TGTGCCGTGTGGGGCAGGGAGCTGTTTTTT.

The chain is built from TRBV30 and TRBJ2-7; 8 bases fit TRBD1. The CDR3 is made up of 15 amino acids. Trimming cost V 1 base and J 2 bases; bases outside gene matches: 7. CDR1 GTSNPN and CDR2 SVGIG come from the germline V gene (reference sequence). The CDR3 DNA is TGTGCCTGGAGTGACGGGACAGGTCCCCCCTACGAGCAGTACTTC. It specifies CAWSDGTGPPYEQYF.

This chain connects TRBV28 to TRBJ1-5; TRBD1 agrees at 7 bases. Germline CDR1 MDHEN, CDR2 SYDVKM. The trim removed 5 bases at V and 0 bases at J, leaving 4 bases unmatched. The CDR3 has 15 amino acids. The CDR3, as DNA: TGTGCCAGCAGTATACAGGGGTATAGCAATCAGCCCCAGCATTTT. This translates into CASSIQGYSNQPQHF.

The chain recombines TRBV5-5 with TRBJ2-5; 14 bases align to TRBD2. The CDR3 has 18 amino acids. Germline V gene sequence: CDR1 SGHKS, CDR2 YYEKEE (reference sequence). V trimming: 3 bases; J trimming: 5 bases; junction bases outside the gene matches: 12. CDR3 bases: TGTGCCAGCAGCTCCACAGCGACTAGCGGGAGGGCTCGGGAGACCCAGTACTTC. This codes for CASSSTATSGRARETQYF.

The chain joins TRBV4-2 to TRBJ2-5; the match to TRBD2 covers 7 bases. This CDR3 is built from 18 residues. Germline loops: CDR1 LGHNA, CDR2 YNFKEQ. With V trimmed by 0 bases and J by 4 bases, 14 bases remained unmatched. The CDR3 sequence: CASSQEWGLLGVGETQYF. CDR3 DNA: TGTGCCAGCAGCCAAGAGTGGGGACTATTGGGGGTCGGAGAGACCCAGTACTTC.

The gene calls are TRBV7-2 and TRBJ1-5, with D possibly being TRBD1 (6 bases). V was trimmed by 5 bases and J by 4 bases, leaving 18 bases between them. The CDR3 is made up of 16 amino acids. Germline loops: CDR1 SGHTA, CDR2 FQGNSA. CDR3 region: CASSTYQGFLNQPQHF. CDR3 in DNA: TGTGCCAGCAGCACCTATCAGGGGTTTCTGAATCAGCCCCAGCATTTT.

V gene TRBV27 combines with J gene TRBJ2-7; TRBD2 is a possible D gene (5 bases). Germline V gene data show CDR1 as MNHEY and CDR2 as SMNVEV (reference sequence). V was trimmed by 8 bases and J by 2 bases, leaving 19 bases between them. This CDR3 spans 15 amino acids. Written as DNA, the CDR3 is TGTGCCAGCTCGAACTCCGGGGTAACTCCCTACGAGCAGTACTTC. This gives the protein CASSNSGVTPYEQYF.

This chain uses TRBV28 with TRBJ2-3; 9 bases line up with TRBD1. The J segment lost 3 bases and the V segment lost 4 bases, leaving 2 bases of the junction unmatched. Per the germline V gene, CDR1 is MDHEN and CDR2 is SYDVKM. The CDR3 is made up of 14 amino acids. CDR3 coding DNA: TGTGCCAGCAGTTCGGGACAGGGAACAGATACGCAGTATTTT. Translation: CASSSGQGTDTQYF.

V gene TRBV5-1 combines with J gene TRBJ2-3; D call uncertain. Deletions cut 1 base from V and 0 bases from J, with 12 bases between. This CDR3 is 16 amino acids long. The V gene's germline CDR1 is SGHRS and CDR2 YFSETQ. The DNA of the CDR3 is TGCGCCAGCAGCTTGTCCTGGCAGGTCAGCACAGATACGCAGTATTTT. Amino acids: CASSLSWQVSTDTQYF.

CDR3 DNA sequence: TGTGCCTGGACCCATCTAGCGGGGTCAGAGACCCAGTACTTC. As protein: CAWTHLAGSETQYF. The chain combines TRBV30 with TRBJ2-5; TRBD2 matches at 9 bases. With 4 bases clipped from V and 4 bases from J, the junction kept 7 bases outside the gene matches. The CDR3 is 14 residues long. Looked up from germline, CDR1 is GTSNPN and CDR2 is SVGIG (reference sequence).

This chain joins TRBV5-1 and TRBJ2-5; 7 bases fit TRBD2. Germline CDR1 is SGHRS and CDR2 is YFSETQ. The J segment lost 2 bases and the V segment lost 4 bases, leaving 8 bases of the junction unmatched. This CDR3 spans 15 amino acids. Here the CDR3 reads CASSRDASGQETQYF. DNA of the CDR3: TGCGCCAGCAGCCGGGACGCTAGCGGTCAAGAGACCCAGTACTTC. Complete variable domain (other parts from reference TRBV5-1 and TRBJ2-5): KAGVTQTPRYLIKTRGQQVTLSCSPISGHRSVSWYQQTPGQGLQFLFEYFSETQRNKGNFPGRFSGRQFSNSRSEMNVSTLELGDSALYLCASSRDASGQETQYFGPGTRLLVL.

The chain employs TRBV6-4 and TRBJ2-5, with D possibly being TRBD1 (6 bases). Germline V gives CDR1 MRHNA, CDR2 SNTAGT. Deletions cut 6 bases from V and 4 bases from J, with 18 bases between. This CDR3 contains 15 residues. The CDR3: CASSARGNPGETQYF. CDR3 bases: TGTGCCAGCAGCGCCAGGGGAAACCCGGGAGAGACCCAGTACTTC.

The chain is built from TRBV30 and TRBJ1-5; TRBD1 aligns across 7 bases. J gave up 6 bases and V 2 bases, and 10 bases lay outside the gene matches. This CDR3 spans 15 amino acids. Germline V gene data show CDR1 as GTSNPN and CDR2 as SVGIG (reference sequence). CDR3 sequence reads: CAWSYETGFIQPQHF. CDR3 coding DNA: TGTGCCTGGAGTTACGAGACAGGGTTCATTCAGCCCCAGCATTTT.

The chain links TRBV30 to TRBJ2-2; D gene uncertain. Per germline, CDR1 GTSNPN and CDR2 SVGIG (reference sequence). The CDR3 has 15 residues. V lost 2 bases to trimming and J lost 1 base, with 11 bases between them. The CDR3 region has the DNA TGTGCCTGGAGTACAGCTGTAGAGAACACCGGGGAGCTGTTTTTT. This gives the protein CAWSTAVENTGELFF.

The rearrangement uses TRBV5-1 and TRBJ2-7, with a tentative D call TRBD2 (6 bases). The ends were cut back, 0 bases at V and 0 bases at J, with 19 bases in the middle. The CDR3 covers 18 residues. Germline lookup yields CDR1 SGHRS and CDR2 YFSETQ. CDR3 sequence (DNA): TGCGCCAGCAGCTTGGGGGCACCCCGGGACTCCCCCTCCTACGAGCAGTACTTC. As protein: CASSLGAPRDSPSYEQYF.

This chain joins TRBV7-9 and TRBJ1-2; D is uncertain. The CDR3 length is 13 residues. V gave up 1 base and J gave up 6 bases, with 9 bases separating them. Germline V gene sequence: CDR1 SEHNR, CDR2 FQNEAQ (reference sequence). CDR3 region: CASSLDYMNGYTF. The CDR3 coding sequence is TGTGCCAGCAGCTTAGACTATATGAATGGCTACACCTTC.

The chain uses TRBV6-1 and TRBJ2-3, with D possibly being TRBD2 (5 bases). The germline CDR1 and CDR2 sequences are MNHNS and SASEGT. V was shortened by 8 bases and J by 2 bases, with 11 bases between the two germline ends. The CDR3 totals 13 residues. This chain's CDR3 is CASYTGNTDTQYF. The CDR3 DNA reads as TGTGCCAGCTATACCGGGAACACAGATACGCAGTATTTT.

The chain links TRBV7-9 to TRBJ2-5; 11 bases match TRBD2. V trimming: 7 bases; J trimming: 3 bases; junction bases outside the gene matches: 1. This CDR3 spans 13 amino acids. Germline lookup yields CDR1 SEHNR and CDR2 FQNEAQ (reference sequence). The CDR3 loop is CASTLAGEETQYF. The CDR3 nucleotides are TGTGCCAGCACACTAGCGGGGGAAGAGACCCAGTACTTC.

The chain employs TRBV7-9 and TRBJ1-4; 9 bases map to TRBD1. The V segment lost 5 bases and the J segment 7 bases; nucleotides outside the gene matches: 8. Looked up from germline, CDR1 is SEHNR and CDR2 is FQNEAQ (reference sequence). The CDR3 loop spans 15 amino acids. The CDR3 DNA follows: TGTGCCAGCAGCCCGAGACAGGGGGAGGCTGAAAAACTGTTTTTT. Residues: CASSPRQGEAEKLFF.

The chain employs TRBV28 and TRBJ2-3; 8 bases map to TRBD1. Germline V gives CDR1 MDHEN, CDR2 SYDVKM. The V gene end was trimmed by 6 bases and the J gene end by 15 bases; junction bases not matched to a gene: 8. The length of the CDR3 is 11 residues. The CDR3 protein is CASSGTGPGYF. CDR3 DNA: TGTGCCAGCAGCGGGACAGGCCCTGGTTATTTT.

This chain uses TRBV30 with TRBJ2-2, with no clear D. Germline V gives CDR1 GTSNPN, CDR2 SVGIG (reference sequence). The CDR3 length is 15 residues. With 0 bases removed from V and 1 base from J, the gap between germline ends came to 9 bases. The CDR3 DNA follows: TGTGCCTGGAGTGTCCCTCCGAGGAACACCGGGGAGCTGTTTTTT. This translates into CAWSVPPRNTGELFF.